The TCR beta chain under discussion was sequenced for a study of CD8 T cells in ankylosing spondylitis. Details on this clonotype: No antigen is known for it.

General study results and limits: Clones linked with disease were CD8+ and fairly uncommon in the peripheral blood. Eight highly homologous variants formed a TCR beta motif that appeared characteristic of ankylosing spondylitis blood.

The CDR3 contains 14 residues. CDR1 is SGDLS and CDR2 is YYNGEE in the germline V gene. V shed 3 bases and J 3 bases; nucleotides not matched to a gene: 3. A single record per CDR3 protein comes from TCRdb applying MiXCR to the 5' RACE reads. The sample holds a few hundred thousand distinct CDR3 sequences, 20% to 25% seen once. This chain joins TRBV9 and TRBJ2-1; 7 nucleotides line up with TRBD2. Material: blood, either unsorted or a sorted T cell fraction (not recorded which). The sequence was collected from a male donor with ankylosing spondylitis or in good health (not recorded which). As DNA, the CDR3 is TGTGCCAGCAGCGGGGCGGGGGACTACAATGAGCAGTTCTTC. It is translated as CASSGAGDYNEQFF.